This is a list of T cell receptor beta chains from one sample in a study of blood T cell repertoires in COVID-19. Produced via immunoSEQ multiplex PCR; TCRdb's table is partial and in-frame only. The profile shows approximately 140,000 clones, around 88% of them singletons. The sample comprised peripheral blood. These TCRs come from a woman in her sixties or seventies with acute or convalescent COVID-19. Each CDR3 is given without its conserved first and last residue.

V	J	CDR3
TRBV29-1	TRBJ1-1	SVTGGGSNTEAF
TRBV24-1	TRBJ2-3	ATSSDRGPSDTQY
TRBV19	TRBJ1-2	ASSPRTGVNYGYT
TRBV18	TRBJ1-3	ASSPTQSSSGNTIY
TRBV6-5	TRBJ2-4	ASSDGLRNIQY
TRBV11-3	TRBJ2-7	ASSLNGPSYEQY
TRBV19	TRBJ1-1	ASNRDSGFTEAF
TRBV2	TRBJ2-5	ASSYQETQY
TRBV11-2	TRBJ2-3	ASSGGSGDYTDTQY
TRBV7-2	TRBJ1-5	ASSADGAEYGNQPQH
TRBV6-5	TRBJ1-1	ASSTNGRGRAEAF
TRBV27	TRBJ1-6	ASSLSVGNSPLH
TRBV19	TRBJ2-3	ASSITRGGGSDTQY
TRBV7-8	TRBJ1-2	ASSFRVNYGYT
TRBV7-6	TRBJ2-2	ASSYTGTRSTGELF
TRBV6-2/TRBV6-3	TRBJ1-5	ASSYGPGEEGNQPQH
TRBV6-2/TRBV6-3	TRBJ1-1	ASSARQGRTEAF
TRBV29-1	TRBJ2-6	SVSQSSGANVLT
TRBV6-2/TRBV6-3	TRBJ1-2	ASSPRIGGITSGGYT
TRBV19	TRBJ2-3	ASSIAGLDTQY
TRBV4-2	TRBJ1-6	ASSQAHQGGGSPLH
TRBV7-9	TRBJ2-7	ASSHVGRGSYEQY
TRBV7-8	TRBJ1-1	ASSLGQRNTEAF
TRBV30	TRBJ2-7	AWSPGAYEQY
TRBV5-1	TRBJ2-7	ASSLRTGGYEQY
TRBV28	TRBJ1-1	ASRPGTGGRTEAF
TRBV7-8	TRBJ2-7	ASSRDRRYEQY
TRBV7-2	TRBJ2-4	ASSLVGVGEAKNIQY
TRBV4-1	TRBJ2-1	ASSQDPGQGFNEQF
TRBV5-1	TRBJ1-2	ASSLGPRTGQGSYGYT
TRBV5-1	TRBJ2-5	ASSLAGGLAGGVETQY
TRBV19	TRBJ1-5	ASSSGTGEFQPQH
TRBV3-1/TRBV3-2	TRBJ2-2	ASSQARSGELF
TRBV3-1/TRBV3-2	TRBJ1-6	ASSQRGGVTSPLH
TRBV5-4	TRBJ2-3	ASSIGLGTDTQY
TRBV11-3	TRBJ1-1	ASSLNAGDTEAF
TRBV9	TRBJ1-1	ASSRRGQGNTEAF
TRBV7-3	TRBJ1-2	ASSLGPPQSNYGYT
TRBV24-1	TRBJ1-4	ATSGPEQGTTNEKLF
TRBV6-2/TRBV6-3	TRBJ1-2	ASSFDAGINYGYT
TRBV4-3	TRBJ1-1	ASSQVFALIETYL
TRBV7-8	TRBJ2-1	ASSQSGGTANNEQF
TRBV5-8	TRBJ1-4	ASSMGQGPSLNEKLF
TRBV10-3	TRBJ1-6	AISDPLTGAAYNSPLH
TRBV4-1	TRBJ2-7	ASSHGGTGLVDEQY
TRBV5-1	TRBJ1-5	ASSAGTGGGNQPQH
TRBV7-9	TRBJ2-7	ASARDRGYEQY
TRBV27	TRBJ1-2	ASSSLDGIHGYT
TRBV5-1	TRBJ2-5	ASSLDRVQETQY
TRBV7-7	TRBJ1-2	VSSHTPTGDGGYT
TRBV11-2	TRBJ2-7	ASSLVGGFYEQY
TRBV7-2	TRBJ2-5	ASSLGLAGGVGETQY
TRBV28	TRBJ1-1	ASRKRQDRHTEAF
TRBV25-1	TRBJ1-2	ASSATGGAKGYT
TRBV30	TRBJ2-2	AWSRGTGLTGELF
TRBV14	TRBJ1-1	ASSHQENTEAF
TRBV7-9	TRBJ2-2	ASQGQYTGELF
TRBV19	TRBJ1-6	ASSSTGVLISPLH
TRBV5-1	TRBJ2-3	ASSLGTVYTDTQY